The following is a T cell receptor (beta chain) sequence with its context. The antigen is unknown. With 60 Vbeta and 13 Jbeta primers, the PCR was carried out. Here immunoSEQ multiplex PCR was the method, and the copy in TCRdb shows in-frame clones only, minus some. The sample is made up of about 210,000 clones, and the top ten hold more than 0.75% of it. This sample stems from a study of cytomegalovirus exposure and HLA in healthy donors. Notes on the study in general: As a later analysis revealed, the rate of TCR association differed by HLA locus, with DRB1 most and HLA-C fewest. In a later analysis, TCR beta V- and J-gene trimming was associated with a missense DCLRE1C variant. Reports indicated that the classifier achieved high specificity and sensitivity in diagnosing cytomegalovirus status. In an earlier analysis, productive rearrangement rates for most beta V segments clustered near 87% or 30%.

The CDR3 has 13 amino acids. The germline gives CDR1 SNHLY, CDR2 FYNNEI. V lost 2 bases to trimming and J lost 4 bases, with 6 bases between them. The rearrangement uses TRBV2 and TRBJ2-1; unclear D gene. The source is a woman in her 30s in good health and CMV-seropositive. Material: PBMCs. The CDR3 here is CASSETVYNEQFF. DNA of the CDR3: TGTGCCAGCAGTGAAACAGTTTACAATGAGCAGTTCTTC.